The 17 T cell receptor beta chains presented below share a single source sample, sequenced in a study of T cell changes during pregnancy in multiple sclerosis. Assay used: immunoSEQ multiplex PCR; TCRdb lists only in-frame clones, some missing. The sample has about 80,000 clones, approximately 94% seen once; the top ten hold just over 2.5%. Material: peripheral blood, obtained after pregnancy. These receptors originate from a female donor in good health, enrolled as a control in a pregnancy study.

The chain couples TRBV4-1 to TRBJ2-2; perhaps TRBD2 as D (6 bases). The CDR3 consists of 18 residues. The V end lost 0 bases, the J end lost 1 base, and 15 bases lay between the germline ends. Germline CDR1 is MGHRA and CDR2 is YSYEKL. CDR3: CASSQDAGWAGNTGELFF. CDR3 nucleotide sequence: TGCGCCAGCAGCCAAGATGCGGGGTGGGCGGGGAACACCGGGGAGCTGTTTTTT.

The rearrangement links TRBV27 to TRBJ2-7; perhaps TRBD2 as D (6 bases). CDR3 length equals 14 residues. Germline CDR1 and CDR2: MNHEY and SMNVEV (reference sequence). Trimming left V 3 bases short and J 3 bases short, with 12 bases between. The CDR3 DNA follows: TGTGCCAGCAGTTTGGAGGCGGGAAACTACGAGCAGTACTTC. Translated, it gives CASSLEAGNYEQYF.

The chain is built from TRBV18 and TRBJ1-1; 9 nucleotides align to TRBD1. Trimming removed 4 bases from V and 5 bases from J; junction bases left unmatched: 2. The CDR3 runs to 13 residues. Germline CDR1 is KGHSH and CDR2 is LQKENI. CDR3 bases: TGTGCCAGCTCACAACAGGGGGCGACTGAAGCTTTCTTT. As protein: CASSQQGATEAFF.

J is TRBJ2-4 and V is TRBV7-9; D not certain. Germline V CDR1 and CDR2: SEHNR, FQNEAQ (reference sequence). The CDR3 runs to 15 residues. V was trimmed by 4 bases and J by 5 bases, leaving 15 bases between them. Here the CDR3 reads CASSSPGLAENIQYF. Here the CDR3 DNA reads TGTGCCAGCAGCTCCCCGGGTTTGGCGGAAAACATTCAGTACTTC.

For the CDR3, the DNA is TGCAGCGTTGCGGGATTTTTCGGCCCCGGAGACCCTAAAGGCTACACCTTC. This gives the protein CSVAGFFGPGDPKGYTF. The rearrangement joins TRBV29-1 to TRBJ1-2; D unresolved. The V gene lost 4 bases and the J gene lost 8 bases, with 29 bases spanning the gap. CDR1 and CDR2 (germline): SQVTM, ANQGSEA. This CDR3 comprises 17 residues.

CDR3 in amino acids: CASSLAWGLAGVGEQFF. The CDR3, as DNA: TGTGCCAGCAGCTTAGCATGGGGGCTAGCGGGAGTGGGTGAGCAGTTCTTC. V usage is TRBV7-2 and J usage is TRBJ2-1; TRBD2 agrees at 10 bases. The CDR3 length is 17 residues. Germline V gives CDR1 SGHTA, CDR2 FQGNSA. Trimming cost V 0 bases and J 9 bases; bases outside gene matches: 11.

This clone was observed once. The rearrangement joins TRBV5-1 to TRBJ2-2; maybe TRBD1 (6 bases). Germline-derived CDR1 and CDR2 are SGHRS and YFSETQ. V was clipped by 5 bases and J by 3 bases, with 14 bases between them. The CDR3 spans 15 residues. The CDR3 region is CASSADRSDTGELFF. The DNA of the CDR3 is TGCGCCAGCAGTGCCGACAGGAGCGACACCGGGGAGCTGTTTTTT. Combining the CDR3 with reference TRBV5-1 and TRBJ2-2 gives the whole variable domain KAGVTQTPRYLIKTRGQQVTLSCSPISGHRSVSWYQQTPGQGLQFLFEYFSETQRNKGNFPGRFSGRQFSNSRSEMNVSTLELGDSALYLCASSADRSDTGELFFGEGSRLTVL.

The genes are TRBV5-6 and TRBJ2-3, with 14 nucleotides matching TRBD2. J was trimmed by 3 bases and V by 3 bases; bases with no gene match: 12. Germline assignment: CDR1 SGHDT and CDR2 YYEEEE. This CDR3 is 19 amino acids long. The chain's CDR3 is CASSSTPGLAGARTDTQYF. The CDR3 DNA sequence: TGTGCCAGCAGCTCTACCCCGGGACTAGCGGGAGCCCGAACAGATACGCAGTATTTT.

The CDR3 DNA reads TGTGCCAGCAGCCCGGGACAGGGGGCGGGTGAGACCCAGTACTTC. This sequence encodes CASSPGQGAGETQYF. The chain carries TRBV28 and TRBJ2-5; TRBD1 agrees at 12 bases. The junction had 7 bases not matched to a gene; V was cut back by 6 bases and J by 5 bases. This CDR3 spans 15 amino acids. Germline CDR1 and CDR2: MDHEN and SYDVKM. Full variable domain (outside the CDR3, taken from reference TRBV28 and TRBJ2-5): DVKVTQSSRYLVKRTGEKVFLECVQDMDHENMFWYRQDPGLGLRLIYFSYDVKMKEKGDIPEGYSVSREKKERFSLILESASTNQTSMYLCASSPGQGAGETQYFGPGTRLLVL.

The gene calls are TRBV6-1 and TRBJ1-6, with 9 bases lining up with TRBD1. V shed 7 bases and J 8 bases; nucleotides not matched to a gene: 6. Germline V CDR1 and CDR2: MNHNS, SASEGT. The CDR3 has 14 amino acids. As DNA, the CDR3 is TGTGCCAGCACCAGACAGGGGGTAGATTCACCCCTCCACTTT. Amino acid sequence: CASTRQGVDSPLHF.

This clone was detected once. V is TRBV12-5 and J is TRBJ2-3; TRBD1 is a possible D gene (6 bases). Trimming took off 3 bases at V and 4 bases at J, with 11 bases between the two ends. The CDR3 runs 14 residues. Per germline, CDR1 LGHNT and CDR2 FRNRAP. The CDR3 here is CASGFASGADTQYF. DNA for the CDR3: TGTGCTAGTGGTTTCGCCTCAGGGGCAGATACGCAGTATTTT.

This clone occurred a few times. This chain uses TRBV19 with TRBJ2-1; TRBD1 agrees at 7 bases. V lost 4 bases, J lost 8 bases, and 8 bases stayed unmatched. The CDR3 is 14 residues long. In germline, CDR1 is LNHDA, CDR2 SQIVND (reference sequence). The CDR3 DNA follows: TGTGCCAGTAGTAGAGGGGGCGGTCTCTATGAGCAGTTCTTC. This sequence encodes CASSRGGGLYEQFF.

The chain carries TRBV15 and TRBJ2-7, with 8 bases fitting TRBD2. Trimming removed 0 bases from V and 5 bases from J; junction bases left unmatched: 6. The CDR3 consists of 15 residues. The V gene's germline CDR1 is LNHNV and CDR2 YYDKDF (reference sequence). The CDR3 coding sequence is TGTGCCACCAGCAGAGATCCAGCGGGGGCCGACGAGCAGTACTTC. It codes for CATSRDPAGADEQYF.

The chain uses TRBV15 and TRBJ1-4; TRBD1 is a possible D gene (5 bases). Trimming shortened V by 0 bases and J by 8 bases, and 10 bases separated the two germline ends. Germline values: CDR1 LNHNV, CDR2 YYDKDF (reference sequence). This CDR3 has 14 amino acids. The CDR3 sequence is CATSREMGREKLFF. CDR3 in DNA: TGTGCCACCAGCAGAGAGATGGGGCGGGAAAAACTGTTTTTT.

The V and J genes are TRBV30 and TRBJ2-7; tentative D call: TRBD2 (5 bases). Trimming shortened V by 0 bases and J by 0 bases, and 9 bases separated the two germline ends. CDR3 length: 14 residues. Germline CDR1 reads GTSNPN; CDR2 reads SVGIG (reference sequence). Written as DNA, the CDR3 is TGTGCCTGGAGTGTACTGAGGGCCTCCTACGAGCAGTACTTC. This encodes CAWSVLRASYEQYF.

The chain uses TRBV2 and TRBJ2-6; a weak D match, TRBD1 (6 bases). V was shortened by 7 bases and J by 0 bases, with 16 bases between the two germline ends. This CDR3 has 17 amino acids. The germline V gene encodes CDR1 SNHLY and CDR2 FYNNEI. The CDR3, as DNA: TGTGCCAGCACCGATCCGGGACATAACTCTGGGGCCAACGTCCTGACTTTC. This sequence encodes CASTDPGHNSGANVLTF.

For the CDR3, the DNA is TGTGCCAGCAGTTACTCGGGGCAGGGCTCCTACGAGCAGTACTTC. Translated: CASSYSGQGSYEQYF. The chain has TRBV6-5 and TRBJ2-7, with D possibly TRBD1 on 5 matching bases. In germline, CDR1 is MNHEY, CDR2 SVGAGI. V dropped 0 bases and J dropped 0 bases, with 9 bases sitting between them. The CDR3 consists of 15 residues.